The rows below give T cell receptor beta chains drawn from one sample of a study of Graves' ophthalmopathy and Graves' hyperthyroidism. TCRdb reprocessed the multiplex PCR reads via MiXCR and lists one record per CDR3 protein. The sample shows roughly 1.1 million distinct CDR3 sequences, less than 45% of them seen only once. The sequenced sample consisted of peripheral blood or thyroid tissue (not recorded which). All receptors derive from an adult man with Graves' hyperthyroidism. The CDR3 runs from the conserved cysteine through the conserved F or W. A D gene is named only where the DNA matches it firmly. Size values are once, few and many counts, or a class for expanded clones, and some rows have none.

CASSWTGRRVGETQYF	TGTGCCAGCAGCTGGACAGGGCGTCGGGTTGGAGAGACCCAGTACTTC	-	TRBJ2-5	TRBV7-2	TRBD1
CASRSGANQPQHF	TGTGCCAGCAGGTCCGGTGCCAATCAGCCCCAGCATTTT	many	TRBJ1-5	TRBV12-3/TRBV12-4	-
CSAAGLAGGSYEQYF	TGCAGCGCTGCAGGACTAGCGGGGGGGTCCTACGAGCAGTACTTC	-	TRBJ2-7	TRBV29-1	TRBD2
CASRGLRNSPLHF	TGTGCCAGCAGGGGGCTTCGGAATTCACCCCTCCACTTT	many	TRBJ1-6	TRBV2	-
CATSTRTGGGGETQYF	TGCGCCACCTCCACTCGGACAGGGGGCGGCGGGGAGACCCAGTACTTC	-	TRBJ2-5	TRBV10-1	TRBD1
CSAKDRGQYEQYF	TGCAGTGCTAAGGACAGGGGGCAATACGAGCAGTACTTC	-	TRBJ2-7	TRBV20-1	TRBD1
CASSAEQSSNYGYTF	TGTGCCAGCAGCGCAGAACAGAGTTCTAACTATGGCTACACCTTC	many	TRBJ1-2	TRBV9	-
CASSPPTGERAEAFF	TGTGCCAGCAGCCCTCCCACGGGAGAGAGGGCTGAAGCTTTCTTT	-	TRBJ1-1	TRBV6-2/TRBV6-3	-
CASSQDSLNQETQYF	TGCGCCAGCAGCCAAGACTCCCTAAATCAAGAGACCCAGTACTTC	-	TRBJ2-5	TRBV5-5	-
CASTIMPPGTAGNQPQHF	TGTGCCAGCACCATAATGCCCCCCGGGACAGCGGGAAATCAGCCCCAGCATTTT	-	TRBJ1-5	TRBV6-5	TRBD1
CASSLRTSGSVEQYF	TGCGCCAGCAGCCTACGGACTAGCGGGAGTGTTGAGCAGTACTTC	many	TRBJ2-7	TRBV5-1	TRBD2
CASQPAVVSYEQYF	TGTGCCAGCCAGCCGGCGGTAGTCTCCTACGAGCAGTACTTC	-	TRBJ2-7	TRBV27	-
CSAMGRASGTKYEQYF	TGCAGTGCTATGGGTCGAGCCTCCGGGACTAAATATGAGCAGTACTTC	few	TRBJ2-7	TRBV20-1	TRBD2
CASSPIGIGNSPQHF	TGTGCCAGCAGCCCTATAGGAATAGGGAATTCACCCCAGCATTTT	-	TRBJ1-5	TRBV7-2	-
CASTETPRGGNSPLHF	TGTGCCAGCACGGAGACTCCTCGAGGGGGTAATTCACCCCTCCACTTT	-	TRBJ1-6	TRBV6-6	-
CASSVADRAYGYTF	TGTGCCAGCAGCGTAGCAGACAGGGCCTATGGCTACACCTTC	many	TRBJ1-2	TRBV9	TRBD1
CASSFGFGTHSYEQYF	TGTGCCAGCAGCTTCGGCTTCGGGACGCACTCCTACGAGCAGTACTTC	many	TRBJ2-7	TRBV7-9	-
CASSFAYGTGMILRELFF	TGTGCCAGCAGCTTTGCGTATGGGACAGGGATGATTCTACGGGAGCTGTTTTTT	-	TRBJ2-2	TRBV7-8	TRBD1
CVSSPGTPYEAFF	TGCGTCAGCAGCCCCGGGACTCCTTATGAAGCTTTCTTT	-	TRBJ1-1	TRBV5-1	-
CASSTRATGEKLFF	TGTGCCAGCAGCACCCGGGCCACGGGGGAAAAACTGTTTTTT	few	TRBJ1-4	TRBV3-1	-
CASSTPPSWGHEKLFF	TGTGCCAGCAGCACTCCCCCCTCTTGGGGGCATGAAAAACTGTTTTTT	-	TRBJ1-4	TRBV11-1	-
CASSPLGTENSPLHF	TGCGCCAGCAGCCCGCTCGGGACGGAAAATTCACCCCTCCACTTT	-	TRBJ1-6	TRBV5-1	-
CASGKRDKPYEQYF	TGTGCCAGCGGCAAGCGGGACAAACCCTACGAGCAGTACTTC	few	TRBJ2-7	TRBV12-3/TRBV12-4	-
CASADGQGVSPLHF	TGTGCCAGTGCGGACGGACAGGGAGTTTCACCCCTCCACTTT	many	TRBJ1-6	TRBV19	TRBD1
CATTLEAFF	TGTGCCACGACCTTGGAAGCTTTCTTT	-	TRBJ1-1	TRBV10-3	-
CAGGHTYEQYF	TGTGCCGGTGGACACACCTACGAGCAGTACTTC	-	TRBJ2-7	TRBV30	-
CASSLGGSAGF	TGTGCCAGCAGCTTAGGGGGGAGTGCGGGTTTT	few	TRBJ2-2	TRBV7-6	-
CASSPEERHKNTEAFF	TGTGCCAGCTCACCAGAAGAACGTCACAAGAACACTGAAGCTTTCTTT	-	TRBJ1-1	TRBV18	-
CASTPHSNYEQHF	TGTGCCAGCACGCCGCACTCAAACTACGAGCAGCACTTC	-	TRBJ2-7	TRBV7-9	-
CAISEISSYNSPLHF	TGTGCCATCAGTGAGATCAGCTCCTATAATTCACCCCTCCACTTT	-	TRBJ1-6	TRBV10-3	-
CSVETSGGSGTEAFF	TGCAGCGTTGAAACCTCAGGGGGAAGTGGCACTGAAGCTTTCTTT	-	TRBJ1-1	TRBV29-1	TRBD1
CASNIGEKLFF	TGTGCCAGCAACATTGGTGAAAAACTGTTTTTT	many	TRBJ1-4	TRBV25-1	-
CALGTGGNQPQHF	TGTGCTCTCGGGACAGGGGGAAATCAGCCCCAGCATTTT	many	TRBJ1-5	TRBV19	TRBD1
CASSPSQGTRTYEQYF	TGTGCCAGCAGCCCGAGTCAGGGGACTCGGACCTACGAGCAGTACTTC	-	TRBJ2-7	TRBV11-2	-
CATSDSRQGARNTEAFF	TGTGCCACCAGTGATTCCCGACAGGGGGCGAGGAACACTGAAGCTTTCTTT	few	TRBJ1-1	TRBV24-1	TRBD1
CASSPTSPGQPYF	TGTGCCAGCTCACCCACTTCACCGGGACAGCCTTACTTC	-	TRBJ2-5	TRBV18	TRBD1